This TCR beta chain was sequenced for a study of blood T cell repertoires in COVID-19 (dated by TCRdb to 2020 to 2021). With respect to the entire study: The collaborator samples originated in the United States, Italy and Spain and spanned the acute and convalescent phases of COVID-19. The prospective study material was composed of cDNA or gDNA derived from T cells, B-cell-depleted T cells, or PBMCs. The dataset comprised deeply sampled blood TCRbeta repertoires from subjects exposed to, actively infected with, or recovered from COVID-19. The repertoires were released in a freely available public database meant as a resource for research on the immune response to SARS-CoV-2. The samples were drawn from the first 160 participants of the ongoing ImmuneRACE study and from over 950 subjects provided by 6 global collaborators. The sample metadata nearly always contained a de-identified subject ID, COVID-19 status, age in years and sex. Where available, HLA class I and class II types were obtained from metadata supplied by the sample provider rather than from assay-based typing.

The CDR3 numbers 17 residues from cysteine through phenylalanine. Only CDR3 DNA remains: 51 bases, in frame from the first base. V is reduced by 2 bases and J by 2 bases, leaving a spacing of 21 bases between them. Looking up the germline V gene yields CDR1 SQVTM and CDR2 ANQGSEA. The immunoSEQ Assay, a bias-controlled multiplex PCR, was used to amplify TCRbeta CDR3 regions from genomic DNA. On the authors' methods: The number of nucleated cells in each sample was estimated from the amplification of reference gene primers within the assay. Sequence reads were collapsed and filtered to measure the absolute abundance of every unique TCRbeta CDR3 rearrangement. For each sample, productive Simpson clonality was calculated by taking the square root of Simpson's diversity index across productive rearrangements. As stored in TCRdb, this immuneACCESS dataset retains in-frame rearrangements with V and J assigned. A fraction of the clones does not appear; measured against another copy, unresolved V genes explain less than half of the discrepancy, and the remainder lacks a known reason. V and J calls plus clone size are reproduced from that table; the DNA served to infer D and trimming. The sample records about 260,000 clones, 70% to 85% of which are singletons. The leading ten clones occupy around 2% of the sample.

Of note for this clone: Its antigen is unknown. One base away there is no much larger clone; base qualities are not given.

The collaborating institutions used their own protocols to collect whole blood in K2EDTA tubes. For TCRbeta analysis, collaborators shipped samples as frozen whole blood, isolated PBMCs, or DNA extracted from either of those sample types. Here is what the overall study found, with its caveats: The quantity of clinical and demographic metadata differed by source and by participant and was supplied without curation.

The sample consisted of peripheral blood. The chain uses TRBV29-1 and TRBJ1-1, with an unclear D gene assignment. This TCR was recovered from a woman over 75 with acute or convalescent COVID-19. The DNA sequence is as follows: TGCAGCGTTGAAAAGGAGGCAGCTATTTATCAAAACACTGAAGCTTTCTTT. It translates to CSVEKEAAIYQNTEAFF.